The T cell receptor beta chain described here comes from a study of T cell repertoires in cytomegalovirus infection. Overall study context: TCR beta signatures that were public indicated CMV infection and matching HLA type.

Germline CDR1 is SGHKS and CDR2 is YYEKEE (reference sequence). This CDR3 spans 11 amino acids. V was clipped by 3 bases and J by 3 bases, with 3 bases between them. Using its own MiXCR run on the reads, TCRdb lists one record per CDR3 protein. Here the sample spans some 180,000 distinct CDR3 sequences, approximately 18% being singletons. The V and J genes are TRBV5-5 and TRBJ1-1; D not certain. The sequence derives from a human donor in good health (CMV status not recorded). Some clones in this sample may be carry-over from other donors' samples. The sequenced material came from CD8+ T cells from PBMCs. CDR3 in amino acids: CASSSYTEAFF. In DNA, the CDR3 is TGTGCCAGCAGCTCGTACACTGAAGCTTTCTTT. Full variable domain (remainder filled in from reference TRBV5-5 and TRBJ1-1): DAGVTQSPTHLIKTRGQQVTLRCSPISGHKSVSWYQQVLGQGPQFIFQYYEKEERGRGNFPDRFSARQFPNYSSELNVNALLLGDSALYLCASSSYTEAFFGQGTRLTVV.